This paragraph reports one TCR beta chain. The antigen remains undetermined. This sample stems from a study of T cell responses to AZD1222 COVID-19 vaccine. General study results and limits: A mostly white British donor set with more females was recruited, and clonal diversity was possibly underestimated.

V shed 3 bases and J 8 bases; nucleotides not matched to a gene: 6. The length of the CDR3 is 14 residues. CDR1 is LNHNV, CDR2 YYDKDF, per germline (reference sequence). Method: immunoSEQ multiplex PCR; TCRdb's copy keeps in-frame clones and lacks some. The sample records 150,000 to 200,000 clones, about nine tenths being singletons. J is TRBJ1-4 and V is TRBV15, with 7 bases identical to TRBD1. The receptor comes from an adult in good health. The source was peripheral blood, collected on day 0 of AZD1222 vaccination. CDR3 DNA: TGTGCCACCAGCAGGGGGGGGGACAGAGAAAAACTGTTTTTT. Translated, it gives CATSRGGDREKLFF.